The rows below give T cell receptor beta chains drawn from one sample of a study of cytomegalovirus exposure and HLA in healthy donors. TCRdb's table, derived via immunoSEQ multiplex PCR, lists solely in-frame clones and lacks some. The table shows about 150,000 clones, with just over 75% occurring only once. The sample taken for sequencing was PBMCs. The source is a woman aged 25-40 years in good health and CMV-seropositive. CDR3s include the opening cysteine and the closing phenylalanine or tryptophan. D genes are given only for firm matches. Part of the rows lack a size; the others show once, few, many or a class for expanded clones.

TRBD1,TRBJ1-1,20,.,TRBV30,TGTGCCTGGAGTGTACGTGGGACAGGGGCCGGAAGAGAAATGAACACTGAAGCTTTCTTT,CAWSVRGTGAGREMNTEAFF
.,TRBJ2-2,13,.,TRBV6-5,TGTGCCAGCAGATTCCCAAACACCGGGGAGCTGTTTTTT,CASRFPNTGELFF
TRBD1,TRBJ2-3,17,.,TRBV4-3,TGCGCCAGCAGCCAAGATTGGACAGGGGAGGTAACAGATACGCAGTATTTT,CASSQDWTGEVTDTQYF
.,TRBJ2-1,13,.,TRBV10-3,TGTGCCATCAGTGAGTCAGGGGTTGGTGAGCAGTTCTTC,CAISESGVGEQFF
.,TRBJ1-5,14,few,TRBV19,TGTGCCAGTAGTATGGCGGCCGGGTATCAGCCCCAGCATTTT,CASSMAAGYQPQHF
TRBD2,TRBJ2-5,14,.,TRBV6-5,TGTGCCAGCAGTTACTATGGGGGAGGGGAGACCCAGTACTTC,CASSYYGGGETQYF
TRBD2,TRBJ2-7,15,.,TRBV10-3,TGTGCCATCAGTGAGAGGTGGGAGGGCCGGGTCGAGCAGTACTTC,CAISERWEGRVEQYF
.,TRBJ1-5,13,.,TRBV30,TGTGCCTGGAGTAAGCAGGAAAATCAGCCCCAGCATTTT,CAWSKQENQPQHF
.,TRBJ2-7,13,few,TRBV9,TGTGCCAGCAGCCGATCCAGGGCCGACGAGCAGTACTTC,CASSRSRADEQYF
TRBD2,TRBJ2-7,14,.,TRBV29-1,TGCAGCGTTGACCGGCGGGAGGGCTCCTACGAGCAGTACTTC,CSVDRREGSYEQYF
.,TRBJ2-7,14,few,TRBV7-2,TGTGCCAGCAGCTTAGGGCCACAGGGCTACGAGCAGTACTTC,CASSLGPQGYEQYF
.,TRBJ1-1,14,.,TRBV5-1,TGCGCCAGGCACTTAATTGGGGCAGGCACTGAAGCTTTCTTT,CARHLIGAGTEAFF
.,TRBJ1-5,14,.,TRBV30,TGTGCCTGGAGTCTCGGCCACGGGAATCAGCCCCAGCATTTT,CAWSLGHGNQPQHF
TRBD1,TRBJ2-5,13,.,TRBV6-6,TGTGCCAGCACCGGGACAGGGGGTGGGACCCAGTACTTC,CASTGTGGGTQYF
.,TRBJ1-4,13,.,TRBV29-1,TGCAGCGTTGAATTGCGGACTAATGAAAAACTGTTTTTT,CSVELRTNEKLFF
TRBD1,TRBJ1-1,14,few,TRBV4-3,TGCGCCAGCGGTTGGACAGGGAGAAACACTGAAGCTTTCTTT,CASGWTGRNTEAFF